The present TCR beta chain was sequenced within a study of T cells in localized non-small cell lung cancer. Study results and limitations: Tumor showed lower T cell clonality than uninvolved adjacent lung, where it was highest. As only one tumor region underwent sequencing, heterogeneity remains possible.

The CDR3 length is 19 residues. The J segment lost 0 bases and the V segment lost 6 bases, leaving 17 bases of the junction unmatched. CDR1 is MNHGY, CDR2 SAAAGT, per germline. Neighboring lung without atypia was obtained no less than 2 cm from the tumor margin. By proportion, this clone is medium-sized. No antigen is known for it. Repertoires were generated with immunoSEQ multiplex PCR, while TCRdb's copy carries only in-frame clones and drops some. The data contain around 990 clones, under 30% of them singletons. The specimen comprised normal lung tissue next to the tumor, sampled before any cancer treatment. This chain joins TRBV6-8 and TRBJ2-1; 7 bases are shared with TRBD2. The sequence came from an older female donor with stage I lung adenocarcinoma. The CDR3 DNA is TGTGCCAGCAGACCCAGAGTCGTGCGCGGGGGTATCTCCTACAATGAGCAGTTCTTC. This sequence encodes CASRPRVVRGGISYNEQFF.